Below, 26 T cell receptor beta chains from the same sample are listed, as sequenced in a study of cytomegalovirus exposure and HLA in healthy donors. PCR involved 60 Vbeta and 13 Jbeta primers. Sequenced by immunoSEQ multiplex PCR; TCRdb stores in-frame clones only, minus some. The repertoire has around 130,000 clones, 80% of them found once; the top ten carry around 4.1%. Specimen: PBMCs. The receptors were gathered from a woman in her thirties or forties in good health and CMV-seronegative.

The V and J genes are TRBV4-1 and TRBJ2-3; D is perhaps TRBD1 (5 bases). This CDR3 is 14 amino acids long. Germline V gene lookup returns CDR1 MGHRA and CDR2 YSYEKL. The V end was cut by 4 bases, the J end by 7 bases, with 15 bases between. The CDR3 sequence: CASSLDQGWYTQYF. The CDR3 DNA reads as TGCGCCAGCAGCCTGGACCAGGGTTGGTATACGCAGTATTTT.

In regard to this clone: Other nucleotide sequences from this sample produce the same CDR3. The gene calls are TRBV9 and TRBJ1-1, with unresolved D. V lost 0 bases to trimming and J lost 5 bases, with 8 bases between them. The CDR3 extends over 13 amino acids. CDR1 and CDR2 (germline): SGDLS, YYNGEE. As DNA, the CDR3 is TGTGCCAGCAGCGTAGGGACGGGGACTGAAGCTTTCTTT. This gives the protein CASSVGTGTEAFF.

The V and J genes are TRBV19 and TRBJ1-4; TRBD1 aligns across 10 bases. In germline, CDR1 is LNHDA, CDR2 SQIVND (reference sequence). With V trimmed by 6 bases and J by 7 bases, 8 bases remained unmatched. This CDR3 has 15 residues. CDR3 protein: CASSPGTGDSEKLFF. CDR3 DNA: TGTGCCAGTAGCCCTGGGACAGGGGATAGTGAAAAACTGTTTTTT.

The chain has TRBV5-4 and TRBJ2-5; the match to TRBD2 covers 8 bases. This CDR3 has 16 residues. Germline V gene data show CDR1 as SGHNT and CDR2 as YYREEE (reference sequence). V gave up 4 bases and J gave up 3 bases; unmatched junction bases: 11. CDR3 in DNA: TGTGCCAGCAGCCCCCGCGGGAGCGGGGGCGAAGAGACCCAGTACTTC. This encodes CASSPRGSGGEETQYF.

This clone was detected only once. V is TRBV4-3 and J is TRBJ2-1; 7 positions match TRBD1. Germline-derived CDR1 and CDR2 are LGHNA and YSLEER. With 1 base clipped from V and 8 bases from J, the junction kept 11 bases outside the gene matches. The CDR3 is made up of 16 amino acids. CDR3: CASSQGLQGYIDEQFF. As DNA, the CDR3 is TGCGCCAGCAGCCAAGGGTTACAGGGGTATATCGATGAGCAGTTCTTC.

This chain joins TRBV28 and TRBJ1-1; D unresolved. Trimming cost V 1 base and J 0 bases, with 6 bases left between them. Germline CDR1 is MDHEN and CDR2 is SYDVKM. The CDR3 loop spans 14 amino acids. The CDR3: CASSLFLLNTEAFF. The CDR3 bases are TGTGCCAGCAGTTTATTTCTCCTGAACACTGAAGCTTTCTTT. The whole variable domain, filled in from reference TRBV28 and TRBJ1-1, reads DVKVTQSSRYLVKRTGEKVFLECVQDMDHENMFWYRQDPGLGLRLIYFSYDVKMKEKGDIPEGYSVSREKKERFSLILESASTNQTSMYLCASSLFLLNTEAFFGQGTRLTVV.

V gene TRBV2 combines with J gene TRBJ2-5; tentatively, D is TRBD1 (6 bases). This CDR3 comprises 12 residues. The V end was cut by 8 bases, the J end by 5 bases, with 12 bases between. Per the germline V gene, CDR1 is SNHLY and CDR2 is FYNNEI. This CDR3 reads CASVQGSETQYF. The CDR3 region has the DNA TGTGCCAGCGTTCAGGGGAGCGAGACCCAGTACTTC. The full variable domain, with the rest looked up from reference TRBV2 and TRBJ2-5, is EPEVTQTPSHQVTQMGQEVILRCVPISNHLYFYWYRQILGQKVEFLVSFYNNEISEKSEIFDDQFSVERPDGSNFTLKIRSTKLEDSAMYFCASVQGSETQYFGPGTRLLVL.

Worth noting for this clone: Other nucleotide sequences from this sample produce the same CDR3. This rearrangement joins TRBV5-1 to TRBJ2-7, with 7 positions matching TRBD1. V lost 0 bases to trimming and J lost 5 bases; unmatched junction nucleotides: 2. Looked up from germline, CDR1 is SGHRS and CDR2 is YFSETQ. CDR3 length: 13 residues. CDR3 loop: CASSLAGGDEQYF. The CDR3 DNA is TGCGCCAGCAGCTTGGCAGGGGGAGACGAGCAGTACTTC.

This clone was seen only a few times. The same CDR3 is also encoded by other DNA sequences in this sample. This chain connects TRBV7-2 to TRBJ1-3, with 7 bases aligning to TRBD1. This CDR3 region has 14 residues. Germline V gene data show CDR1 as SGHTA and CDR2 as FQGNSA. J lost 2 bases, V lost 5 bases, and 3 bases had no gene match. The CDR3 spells CASSRDRAGNTIYF. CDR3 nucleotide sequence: TGTGCCAGCAGCCGAGACAGGGCTGGAAACACCATATATTTT.

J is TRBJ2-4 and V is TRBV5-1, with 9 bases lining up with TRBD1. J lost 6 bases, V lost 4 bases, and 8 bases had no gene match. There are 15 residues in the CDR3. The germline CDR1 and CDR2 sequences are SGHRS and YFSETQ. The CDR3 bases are TGCGCCAGCAGCGGGGCGCGGACAGGGGTAAACATTCAGTACTTC. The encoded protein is CASSGARTGVNIQYF.

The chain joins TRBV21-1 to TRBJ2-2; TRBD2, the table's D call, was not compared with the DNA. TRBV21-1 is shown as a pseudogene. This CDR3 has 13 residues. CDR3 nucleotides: TGTGCCAGCAGCAAAAGTAGTCCCGGGGAGCTGTTTTTT. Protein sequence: CASSKSSPGELFF.

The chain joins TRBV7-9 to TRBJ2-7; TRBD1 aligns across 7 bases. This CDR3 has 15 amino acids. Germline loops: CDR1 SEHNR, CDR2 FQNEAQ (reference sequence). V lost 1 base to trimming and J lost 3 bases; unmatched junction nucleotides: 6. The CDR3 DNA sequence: TGTGCCAGCAGCTTAGACGGGGACAGATACTACGAGCAGTACTTC. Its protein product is CASSLDGDRYYEQYF.

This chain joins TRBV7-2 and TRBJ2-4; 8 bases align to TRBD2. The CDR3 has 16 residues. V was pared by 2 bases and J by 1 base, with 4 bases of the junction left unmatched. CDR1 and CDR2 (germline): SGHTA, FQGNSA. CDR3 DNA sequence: TGTGCCAGCAGCTTACTCGGGGGGGCTGCCAAAAACATTCAGTACTTC. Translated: CASSLLGGAAKNIQYF.

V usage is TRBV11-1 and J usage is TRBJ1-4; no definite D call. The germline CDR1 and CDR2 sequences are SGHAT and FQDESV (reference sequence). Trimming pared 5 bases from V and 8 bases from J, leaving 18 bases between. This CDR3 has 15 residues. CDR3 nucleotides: TGTGCCAGCAGCGGGTTCGGCGGCGCGGGAGAAAAACTGTTTTTT. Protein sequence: CASSGFGGAGEKLFF.

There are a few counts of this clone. Here the CDR3 reads CASSLTGQGPYEQYF. Written as DNA, the CDR3 is TGCGCCAGCAGCTTGACAGGACAGGGCCCATACGAGCAGTACTTC. The chain employs TRBV5-1 and TRBJ2-7; 8 bases line up with TRBD1. The germline CDR1 and CDR2 sequences are SGHRS and YFSETQ. The CDR3 is made up of 15 amino acids. After removal of 1 base from V and 4 bases from J, the junction contained 7 bases not matched to a gene.

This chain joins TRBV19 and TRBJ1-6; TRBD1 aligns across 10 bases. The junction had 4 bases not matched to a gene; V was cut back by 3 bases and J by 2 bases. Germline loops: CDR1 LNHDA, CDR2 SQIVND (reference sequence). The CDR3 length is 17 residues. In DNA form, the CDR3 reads TGTGCCAGTAGTATCGGACAGGGGGGGACCTATAATTCACCCCTCCACTTT. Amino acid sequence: CASSIGQGGTYNSPLHF.

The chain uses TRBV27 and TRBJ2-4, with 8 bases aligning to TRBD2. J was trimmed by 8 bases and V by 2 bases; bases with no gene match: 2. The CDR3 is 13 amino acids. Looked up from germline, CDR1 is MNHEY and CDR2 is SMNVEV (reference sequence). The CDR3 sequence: CASSLAGGDIQYF. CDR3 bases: TGTGCCAGCAGTTTAGCGGGAGGAGACATTCAGTACTTC.

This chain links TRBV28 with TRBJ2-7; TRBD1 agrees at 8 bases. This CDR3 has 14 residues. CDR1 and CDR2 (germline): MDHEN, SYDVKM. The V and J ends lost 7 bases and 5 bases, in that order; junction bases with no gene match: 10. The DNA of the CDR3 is TGTGCCAGCATTGCAGGGGGCATTATGGACGAGCAGTACTTC. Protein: CASIAGGIMDEQYF.

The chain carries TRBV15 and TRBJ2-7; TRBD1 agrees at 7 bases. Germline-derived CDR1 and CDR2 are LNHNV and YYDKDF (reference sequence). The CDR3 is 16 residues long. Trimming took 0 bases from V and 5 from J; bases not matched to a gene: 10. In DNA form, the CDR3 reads TGTGCCACCAGCAGAGAACAGGGGTTTCTTGATAACGAGCAGTACTTC. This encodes CATSREQGFLDNEQYF.

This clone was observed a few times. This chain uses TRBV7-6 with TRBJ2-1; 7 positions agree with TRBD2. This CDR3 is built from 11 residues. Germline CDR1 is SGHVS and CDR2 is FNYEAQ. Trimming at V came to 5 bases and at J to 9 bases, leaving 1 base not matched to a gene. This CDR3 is CASSPGGEQFF. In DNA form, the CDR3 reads TGTGCCAGCAGCCCGGGGGGTGAGCAGTTCTTC.

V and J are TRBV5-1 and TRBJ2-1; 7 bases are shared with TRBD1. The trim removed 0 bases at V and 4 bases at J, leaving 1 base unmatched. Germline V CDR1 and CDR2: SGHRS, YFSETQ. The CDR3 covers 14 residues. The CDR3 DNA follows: TGCGCCAGCAGCTTGGACAGGGGTTACAATGAGCAGTTCTTC. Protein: CASSLDRGYNEQFF.

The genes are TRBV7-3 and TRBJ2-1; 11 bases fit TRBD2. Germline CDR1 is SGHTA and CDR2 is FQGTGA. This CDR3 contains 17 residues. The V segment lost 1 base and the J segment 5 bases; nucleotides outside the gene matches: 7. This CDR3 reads CASSLIAGTSGHNEQFF. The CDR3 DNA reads TGTGCCAGCAGCTTAATTGCCGGGACTAGCGGACACAATGAGCAGTTCTTC. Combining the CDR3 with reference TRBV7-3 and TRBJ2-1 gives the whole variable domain GAGVSQTPSNKVTEKGKYVELRCDPISGHTALYWYRQSLGQGPEFLIYFQGTGAADDSGLPNDRFFAVRPEGSVSTLKIQRTERGDSAVYLCASSLIAGTSGHNEQFFGPGTRLTVL.

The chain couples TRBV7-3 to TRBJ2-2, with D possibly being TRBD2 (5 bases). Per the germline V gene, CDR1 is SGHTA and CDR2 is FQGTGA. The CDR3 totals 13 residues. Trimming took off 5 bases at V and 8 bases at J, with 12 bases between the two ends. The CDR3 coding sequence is TGTGCCAGCAGCCCCATGAGGGCGGGGGAGCTGTTTTTT. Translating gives CASSPMRAGELFF. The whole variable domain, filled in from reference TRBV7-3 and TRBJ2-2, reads GAGVSQTPSNKVTEKGKYVELRCDPISGHTALYWYRQSLGQGPEFLIYFQGTGAADDSGLPNDRFFAVRPEGSVSTLKIQRTERGDSAVYLCASSPMRAGELFFGEGSRLTVL.

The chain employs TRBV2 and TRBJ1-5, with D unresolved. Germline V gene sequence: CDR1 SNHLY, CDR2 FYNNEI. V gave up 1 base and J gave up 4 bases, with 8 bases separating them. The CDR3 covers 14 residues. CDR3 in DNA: TGTGCCAGCAGTGAAGTAGGAGGGAATCAGCCCCAGCATTTT. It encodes CASSEVGGNQPQHF.

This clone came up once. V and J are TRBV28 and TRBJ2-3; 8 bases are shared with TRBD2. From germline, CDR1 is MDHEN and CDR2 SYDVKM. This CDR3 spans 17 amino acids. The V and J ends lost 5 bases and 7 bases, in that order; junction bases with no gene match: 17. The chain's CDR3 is CASSHGSSGSLGYTQYF. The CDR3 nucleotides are TGTGCCAGCAGTCACGGTTCTAGCGGGTCCCTGGGTTATACGCAGTATTTT.

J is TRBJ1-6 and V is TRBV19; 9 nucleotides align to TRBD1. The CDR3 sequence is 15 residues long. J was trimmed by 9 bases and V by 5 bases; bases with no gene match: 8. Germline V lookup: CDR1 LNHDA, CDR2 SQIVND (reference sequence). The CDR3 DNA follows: TGTGCCAGTAGTCCCGAGGACAGGGGCAGTTCACCCCTCCACTTT. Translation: CASSPEDRGSSPLHF.